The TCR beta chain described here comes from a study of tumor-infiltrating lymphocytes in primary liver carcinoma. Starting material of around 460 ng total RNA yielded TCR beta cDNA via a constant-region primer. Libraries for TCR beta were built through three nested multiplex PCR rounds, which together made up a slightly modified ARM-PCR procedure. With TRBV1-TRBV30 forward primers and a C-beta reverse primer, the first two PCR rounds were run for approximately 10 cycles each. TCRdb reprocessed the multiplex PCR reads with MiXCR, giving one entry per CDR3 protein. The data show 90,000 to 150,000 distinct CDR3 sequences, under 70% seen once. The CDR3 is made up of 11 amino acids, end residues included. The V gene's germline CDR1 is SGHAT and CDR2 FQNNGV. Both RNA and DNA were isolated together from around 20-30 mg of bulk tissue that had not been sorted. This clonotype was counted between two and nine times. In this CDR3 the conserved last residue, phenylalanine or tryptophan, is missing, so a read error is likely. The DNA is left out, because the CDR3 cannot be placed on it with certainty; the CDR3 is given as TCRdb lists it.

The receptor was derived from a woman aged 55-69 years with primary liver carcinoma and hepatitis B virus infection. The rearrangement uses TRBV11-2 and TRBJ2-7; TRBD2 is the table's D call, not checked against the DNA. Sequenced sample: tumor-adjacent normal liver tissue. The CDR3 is CASSSASSMEY.